This TCR beta chain was recovered during a study of T cells after yellow fever vaccination. TCRdb reanalysed the 5' RACE reads using MiXCR and keeps one entry per CDR3 protein. The sample includes fewer than 450,000 distinct CDR3 sequences, roughly 4.3% of them seen just once. Germline V gives CDR1 MNHNY, CDR2 SVGAGI (reference sequence). Trimming removed 2 bases from V and 5 bases from J, with 10 bases in between. This CDR3 is 15 amino acids long. Study results and caveats: Reappearance after the booster was seen for most primary-vaccination clones, at around 95% CD4 and around 90% CD8. Repertoires sorted by FACS could include abundant clonotypes that are contaminants from the bulk population. Faster peaking, at day 5 versus 15, marked a secondary response that was weaker.

About this clonotype: Its antigen is unknown.

The TCR comes from a man between 18 and 35 years old who received the YFV17D yellow fever vaccine. The sample in question was PBMCs, obtained 5 days after the yellow fever booster vaccination. J is TRBJ1-6 and V is TRBV6-6, with D tentatively TRBD1 (5 bases). The CDR3 here is CASSYGDRNNSPLHF. In DNA form, the CDR3 reads TGTGCCAGCAGTTACGGGGACCGGAATAATTCACCCCTCCACTTT.